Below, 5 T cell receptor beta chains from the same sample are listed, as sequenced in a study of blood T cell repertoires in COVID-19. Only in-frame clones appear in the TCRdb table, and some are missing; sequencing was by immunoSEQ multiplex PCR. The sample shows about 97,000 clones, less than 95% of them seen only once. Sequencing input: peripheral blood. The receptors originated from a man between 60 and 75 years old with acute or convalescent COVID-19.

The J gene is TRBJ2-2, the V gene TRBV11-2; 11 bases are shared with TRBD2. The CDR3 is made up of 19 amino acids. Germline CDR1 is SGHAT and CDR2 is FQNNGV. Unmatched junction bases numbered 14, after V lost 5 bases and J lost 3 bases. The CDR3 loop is CASSQFWASGGPYTGELFF. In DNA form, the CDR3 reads TGTGCCAGCAGCCAATTTTGGGCTAGCGGGGGGCCGTACACCGGGGAGCTGTTTTTT.

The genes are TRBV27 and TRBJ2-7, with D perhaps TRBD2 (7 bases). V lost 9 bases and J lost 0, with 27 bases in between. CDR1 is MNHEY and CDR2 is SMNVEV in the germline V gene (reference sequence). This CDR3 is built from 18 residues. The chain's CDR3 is CASHRIRGALNNSYEQYF. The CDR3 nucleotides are TGTGCCAGTCACCGGATCCGGGGGGCACTCAATAACTCCTACGAGCAGTACTTC.

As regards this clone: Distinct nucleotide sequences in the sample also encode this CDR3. Written as DNA, the CDR3 is TGCGCCAGCAGCCCCACCGGAGGGGAAGAGACCCAGTACTTC. Translation gives CASSPTGGEETQYF. The chain is built from TRBV5-1 and TRBJ2-5; possibly TRBD2 for D (6 bases). The CDR3 has 14 amino acids. CDR1 and CDR2 from the germline V gene are SGHRS and YFSETQ. V lost 4 bases and J 3 bases, leaving 13 bases between the germline ends.

The CDR3 DNA sequence: TGTGCCAGCAGCTTGGGGATCCCGACAGGGGAGGTCGACACTGAAGCTTTCTTT. As protein: CASSLGIPTGEVDTEAFF. The genes are TRBV7-8 and TRBJ1-1; 8 bases are shared with TRBD1. The junction had 15 bases not matched to a gene; V was cut back by 3 bases and J by 3 bases. Germline V gives CDR1 SGHVS, CDR2 FQNEAQ. This CDR3 has 18 residues.

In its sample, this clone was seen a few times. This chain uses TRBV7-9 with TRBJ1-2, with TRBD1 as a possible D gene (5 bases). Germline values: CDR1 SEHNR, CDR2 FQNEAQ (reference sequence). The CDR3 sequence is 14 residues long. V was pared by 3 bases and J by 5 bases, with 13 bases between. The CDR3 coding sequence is TGTGCCAGCAGCTTGACAGCGTCGGCTTATGGCTACACCTTC. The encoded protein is CASSLTASAYGYTF.